Included here is one T cell receptor beta chain sequence, with context. The antigen is not known. This entry is derived from a study of T cell repertoires in cytomegalovirus infection. On the study more broadly: Researchers turned to recently identified HLA-C-restricted CMV epitopes as well as well-studied HLA-B-restricted ones.

V lost 2 bases, J lost 3 bases, and 14 bases lay in between. CDR1 and CDR2 (germline): MNHEY, SMNVEV (reference sequence). The CDR3 loop spans 15 amino acids. TCRdb passed the reads through MiXCR, listing each CDR3 protein once. The sample holds more than 95,000 distinct CDR3 sequences, more than 25% seen once. Findings of the study overall: Cumulative frequency of public TCR beta families picked out carriers of CMV plus the relevant HLA. The study found HLA-C-restricted CMV-specific TCR beta clonotypes dominating the ex vivo response.

The chain is built from TRBV27 and TRBJ2-7; D is possibly TRBD1 (5 bases). The material sequenced was CD8+ T cells from cultured PBMCs, taken from culture after CMV antigen stimulation. The receptor was derived from a human donor in good health (CMV status not recorded). Some clones in this sample may be carry-over from other donors' samples. Written as DNA, the CDR3 is TGTGCCAGCAGTTTAGGGCAGGGCTACAGCTACGAGCAGTACTTC. Its translation is CASSLGQGYSYEQYF.